The clone carrying this T cell receptor beta chain was recorded many times. Its antigen is unknown. The entry originates in a study of spatial heterogeneity in lung cancer. Turning to the study itself: A strong correlation was found between TCR transcript counts in tumor regions and a T cell module score derived from matched bulk RNA-seq. There were, on average, more than 9.5 raw-read appearances for each unique TCR and UMI combination. Study conclusions and caveats: Counts that tracked tumor mutation counts were those of expanded intratumoral alpha and beta TCRs.

Using its own MiXCR run on the 5' RACE reads, TCRdb lists one record per CDR3 protein. The data contain some 10,000 distinct CDR3 sequences, about 6% of them singletons. Sample time point: sample taken at primary tumor resection. Whole RNA was taken from tumor, nontumor lung or frozen PBMC; it was then sequenced unsorted. CDR1 is MGHRA, CDR2 YSYEKL, per germline. The CDR3 runs 17 residues. Trimming shortened V by 6 bases and J by 2 bases, and 23 bases separated the two germline ends. The sequence derives from a male donor with early-stage non-small cell lung cancer. Source: lung tumor tissue, taken at surgery. The V and J genes are TRBV4-1 and TRBJ2-7; D gene ambiguous. This CDR3 reads CASSLAAGADVPYEQYF. CDR3 nucleotides: TGCGCCAGCAGTCTGGCCGCCGGTGCGGACGTCCCCTACGAGCAGTACTTC.